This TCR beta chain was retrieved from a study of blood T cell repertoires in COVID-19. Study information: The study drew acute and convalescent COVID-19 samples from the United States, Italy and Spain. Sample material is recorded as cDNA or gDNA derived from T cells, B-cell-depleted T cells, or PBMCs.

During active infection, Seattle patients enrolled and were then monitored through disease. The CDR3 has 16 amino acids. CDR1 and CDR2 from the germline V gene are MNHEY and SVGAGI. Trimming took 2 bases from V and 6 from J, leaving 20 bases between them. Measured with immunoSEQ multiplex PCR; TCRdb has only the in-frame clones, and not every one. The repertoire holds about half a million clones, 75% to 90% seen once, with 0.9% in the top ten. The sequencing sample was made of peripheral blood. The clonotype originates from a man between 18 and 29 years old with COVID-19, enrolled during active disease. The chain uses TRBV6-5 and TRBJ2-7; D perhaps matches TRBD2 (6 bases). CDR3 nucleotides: TGTGCCAGCAGTTACCGATACGGGGGACCCGGGATCGAGCAGTACTTC. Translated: CASSYRYGGPGIEQYF.